The 11 T cell receptor beta chains below were found in one sample sequenced in a study of T cells in Graves' hyperthyroidism and ophthalmopathy. Amplified regions were TCR beta CDR3 sequences from RNA transcripts. A first-round RT-PCR of the TCR CDR3 used the HTBI primer set. MiXCR, applied by TCRdb to the multiplex PCR reads, yields one record per CDR3 protein. The sample holds some 440,000 distinct CDR3 sequences, about 15% seen once. Sequenced sample: blood. The receptor source for this set is a woman under 30 with Graves' hyperthyroidism.

With respect to this clonotype: Since a much larger clone is just one base distant, this may be a read error. The gene calls are TRBV3-1 and TRBJ2-5, with unresolved D. Germline assignment: CDR1 LGHDT and CDR2 YNNKEL (reference sequence). The CDR3 is made up of 11 amino acids. V was pared by 1 base and J by 4 bases, with 1 base between. The CDR3 sequence is CASSQVETQYF. The CDR3 region has the DNA TGTGCCAGCAGCCAAGTAGAGACCCAGTACTTC.

This clonotype was picked up a small number of times. The V gene is TRBV6-5, the J gene TRBJ2-1; no clear D. Trimming removed 1 base at V and 6 bases at J, with 4 bases between. Germline V gene data show CDR1 as MNHEY and CDR2 as SVGAGI. This CDR3 contains 12 residues. The CDR3 DNA is TGTGCCAGCAGTTACTTTGGCAATGAGCAGTTCTTC. Translation gives CASSYFGNEQFF.

A few counts support this clonotype. V is TRBV4-3 and J is TRBJ2-1, with TRBD1 matching over 12 bases. The CDR3 totals 17 residues. Germline-derived CDR1 and CDR2 are LGHNA and YSLEER. The junction had 10 bases not matched to a gene; V was cut back by 4 bases and J by 6 bases. This chain's CDR3 is CASSRWDRGLVSNEQFF. The CDR3 DNA reads as TGCGCCAGCAGCCGATGGGACAGGGGGCTTGTCTCCAATGAGCAGTTCTTC.

This clonotype was counted only a few times. A much larger clone sits a single nucleotide away, making a read error possible. J is TRBJ2-3 and V is TRBV6-1, with D perhaps being TRBD1 or TRBD2 (5 bases each). The V end was cut by 6 bases, the J end by 4 bases, with 17 bases between. The germline V gene encodes CDR1 MNHNS and CDR2 SASEGT. The CDR3 has 15 residues. For the CDR3, the DNA is TGTGCCAGCAGCGTACTAGGGGTTAGCGCAGATACGCAGTATTTT. It yields the protein CASSVLGVSADTQYF.

This clonotype appeared many times. V gene TRBV5-1 combines with J gene TRBJ2-7; 7 bases fit TRBD1. The CDR3 totals 15 residues. The germline V gene has CDR1 SGHRS and CDR2 YFSETQ. V trimming: 0 bases; J trimming: 3 bases; junction bases outside the gene matches: 6. CDR3: CASSLVGDRVYEQYF. CDR3 bases: TGCGCCAGCAGCTTGGTCGGAGACAGGGTCTACGAGCAGTACTTC.

This clonotype has ten or more counts. The rearrangement uses TRBV29-1 and TRBJ2-5; no clear D gene. Trimming took 0 bases from V and 4 from J, leaving 9 bases between them. Germline assignment: CDR1 SQVTM and CDR2 ANQGSEA. CDR3 size: 13 residues. The CDR3 sequence: CSVEDRTGETQYF. In DNA, the CDR3 is TGCAGCGTTGAAGATCGTACCGGAGAGACCCAGTACTTC.

This clonotype was detected a few times. The chain carries TRBV3-1 and TRBJ2-1; possible D gene TRBD2, 5 bases. Trimming took off 1 base at V and 2 bases at J, with 12 bases between the two ends. Germline values: CDR1 LGHDT, CDR2 YNNKEL (reference sequence). The CDR3 runs to 16 residues. The CDR3 nucleotides read TGTGCCAGCAGCCAAGGTGAGGGTAGGGCCTACAATGAGCAGTTCTTC. This encodes CASSQGEGRAYNEQFF.

Regarding this clonotype: At one end the junction does not follow the germline gene, possibly because of a read error. V usage is TRBV6-1 and J usage is TRBJ1-2; no reliable D call. Looked up from germline, CDR1 is MNHNS and CDR2 is SASEGT. The CDR3 has 12 amino acids. CDR3 nucleotide sequence: TGTGCCAGCAGCCCTCAGCGTCTGGGCTGCACCTTC. The encoded protein is CASSPQRLGCTF.

In this sample, this clonotype turned up many times. The chain carries TRBV11-2 and TRBJ2-2, with D possibly TRBD1 on 6 matching bases. V was pared by 1 base and J by 4 bases, with 16 bases between. Germline V lookup: CDR1 SGHAT, CDR2 FQNNGV. This CDR3 region has 17 residues. For the CDR3, the DNA is TGTGCCAGCAGCTTAGTTGGGGGCAGGGCCTTCACCGGGGAGCTGTTTTTT. Translation: CASSLVGGRAFTGELFF.

This clonotype was counted many times. V usage is TRBV20-1 and J usage is TRBJ2-7; 13 nucleotides agree with TRBD2. With 1 base clipped from V and 6 bases from J, the junction kept 9 bases outside the gene matches. CDR1 DFQATT and CDR2 SNEGSKA come from the germline V gene (reference sequence). The CDR3 extends over 16 amino acids. CDR3 nucleotides: TGCAGTGCTAGAGTCCGGGGAGGGACTAGCGGGGCCGAGCAGTACTTC. Translated: CSARVRGGTSGAEQYF.

The chain couples TRBV2 to TRBJ1-6; possibly TRBD1 for D (5 bases). V lost 5 bases, J lost 12 bases, and 11 bases lay in between. CDR1 and CDR2 (germline): SNHLY, FYNNEI. The CDR3 length is 12 residues. In nucleotides, the CDR3 is TGTGCCAGCAGTAATGACAGACAACCCCTCCACTTT. Its translation is CASSNDRQPLHF.